What follows are 11 T cell receptor beta chains derived from one specimen sequenced in a study of T cell responses to AZD1222 COVID-19 vaccine. Measured with immunoSEQ multiplex PCR; TCRdb has only the in-frame clones, and not every one. The sample lists some 88,000 clones; 92% were seen once. Sequenced material: peripheral blood, taken on day 0 of AZD1222 vaccination. All receptors come from an adult in good health.

Turning to this clone: This sample includes further DNA sequences coding for the same CDR3. CDR3 residues: CASSISGNYGYTF. The CDR3 region has the DNA TGTGCCAGTAGTATATCAGGGAACTATGGCTACACCTTC. This chain links TRBV19 with TRBJ1-2; tentative D call: TRBD1 (5 bases). The germline CDR1 and CDR2 sequences are LNHDA and SQIVND (reference sequence). The CDR3 covers 13 residues. Trimming left V 2 bases short and J 2 bases short, with 6 bases between.

The V and J genes are TRBV5-6 and TRBJ2-7; 10 nucleotides align to TRBD2. With V trimmed by 4 bases and J by 0 bases, 7 bases remained unmatched. Germline CDR1 reads SGHDT; CDR2 reads YYEEEE. CDR3 size: 16 residues. The CDR3 sequence: CASSRLGTSASYEQYF. The CDR3 region has the DNA TGTGCCAGCAGCCGGTTAGGGACTAGCGCCTCCTACGAGCAGTACTTC.

This rearrangement joins TRBV25-1 to TRBJ1-1; D ambiguous. V was pared by 7 bases and J by 7 bases, with 10 bases between. The CDR3 runs 11 residues. Germline CDR1 and CDR2: MGHDK and SYGVNS. CDR3 residues: CASKGYSEAFF. The CDR3 DNA reads TGTGCCAGCAAGGGATATAGTGAAGCTTTCTTT.

The chain combines TRBV6-5 with TRBJ1-2; TRBD1 aligns across 7 bases. Germline lookup yields CDR1 MNHEY and CDR2 SVGAGI. The CDR3 loop spans 14 amino acids. V lost 6 bases, J lost 6 bases, and 10 bases stayed unmatched. This chain's CDR3 is CASSRQGSVHGYTF. The CDR3 DNA follows: TGTGCCAGCAGCAGACAGGGAAGCGTTCATGGCTACACCTTC.

This chain uses TRBV28 with TRBJ2-4; D remains unclear. The CDR3 is made up of 15 amino acids. Deletions cut 6 bases from V and 0 bases from J, with 12 bases between. Germline CDR1 is MDHEN and CDR2 is SYDVKM. CDR3 amino acids: CASSTRPVAKNIQYF. CDR3 nucleotide sequence: TGTGCCAGCAGCACCCGCCCGGTAGCCAAAAACATTCAGTACTTC.

The chain carries TRBV6-2 or TRBV6-3 and TRBJ1-6; 9 bases are shared with TRBD1. CDR3 length equals 16 residues. With V trimmed by 5 bases and J by 10 bases, 12 bases remained unmatched. CDR1 and CDR2 (germline): MNHEY, SVGEGT. Here the CDR3 DNA reads TGTGCCAGCAGTAGGGGCTCTAGGACAGGGGAGTCACCCCTCCACTTT. This codes for CASSRGSRTGESPLHF.

This chain uses TRBV2 with TRBJ2-3, with no clear D. The CDR3 consists of 12 residues. Trimming shortened V by 6 bases and J by 5 bases, and 9 bases separated the two germline ends. Per germline, CDR1 SNHLY and CDR2 FYNNEI. The CDR3 loop is CASRDRGDTQYF. The CDR3 region has the DNA TGTGCCAGCAGGGACCGAGGAGATACGCAGTATTTT.

This clone has more than one count but fewer than ten. The chain recombines TRBV18 with TRBJ2-7; D may be TRBD2 (6 bases). The CDR3 spans 17 residues. Germline V gene sequence: CDR1 KGHSH, CDR2 LQKENI. V lost 2 bases and J 6 bases, leaving 23 bases between the germline ends. The CDR3 here is CASSPLDTTGTYGEQYF. The CDR3 DNA sequence: TGTGCCAGCTCACCATTAGACACCACCGGGACTTACGGCGAGCAGTACTTC. The full variable domain, its missing parts supplied by reference TRBV18 and TRBJ2-7, is NAGVMQNPRHLVRRRGQEARLRCSPMKGHSHVYWYRQLPEEGLKFMVYLQKENIIDESGMPKERFSAEFPKEGPSILRIQQVVRGDSAAYFCASSPLDTTGTYGEQYFGPGTRLTVT.

The rearrangement links TRBV7-9 to TRBJ2-1, with 7 bases fitting TRBD1. Germline trimming cut 1 base from V and 8 bases from J; bases unmatched to any gene: 8. Germline V lookup: CDR1 SEHNR, CDR2 FQNEAQ (reference sequence). The CDR3 is 15 residues long. CDR3 DNA sequence: TGTGCCAGCAGCTTAGGTGACAGGGAGCTAGATGAGCAGTTCTTC. Encoded protein: CASSLGDRELDEQFF.

This clone was found once. The chain links TRBV5-1 to TRBJ1-1, with TRBD1 identical over 10 bases. The trim removed 3 bases at V and 1 base at J, leaving 6 bases unmatched. The CDR3 loop spans 16 amino acids. Germline loops: CDR1 SGHRS, CDR2 YFSETQ. The CDR3 loop reads CASSSRQGAANTEAFF. DNA for the CDR3: TGCGCCAGCAGCTCCCGACAGGGGGCTGCGAACACTGAAGCTTTCTTT.

The V call is TRBV10-3, the J call TRBJ1-3; D is undetermined. Germline values: CDR1 ENHRY, CDR2 SYGVKD. The CDR3 is made up of 11 amino acids. The V end was cut by 3 bases, the J end by 7 bases, with 4 bases between. The CDR3 sequence is CAISDQNTIYF. CDR3 nucleotide sequence: TGTGCCATCAGTGACCAGAACACCATATATTTT.